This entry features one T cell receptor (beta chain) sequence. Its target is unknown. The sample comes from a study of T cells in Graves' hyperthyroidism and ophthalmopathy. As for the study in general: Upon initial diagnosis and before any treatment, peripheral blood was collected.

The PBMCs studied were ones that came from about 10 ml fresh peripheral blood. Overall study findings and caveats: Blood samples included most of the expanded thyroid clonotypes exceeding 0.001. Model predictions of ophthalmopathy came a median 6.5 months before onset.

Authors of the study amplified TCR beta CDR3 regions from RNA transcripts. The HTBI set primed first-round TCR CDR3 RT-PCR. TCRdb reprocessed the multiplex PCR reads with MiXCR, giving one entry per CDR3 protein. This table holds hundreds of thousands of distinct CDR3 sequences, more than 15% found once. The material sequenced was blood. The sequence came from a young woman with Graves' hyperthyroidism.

The CDR3 nucleotides read TGTGCCAGCAGCCTAGGGGGCATGGGTAGCTACGAGCAGTACTTC. Translation: CASSLGGMGSYEQYF. The chain links TRBV6-1 to TRBJ2-7, with 7 positions matching TRBD1. This CDR3 is 15 amino acids long. Germline V lookup: CDR1 MNHNS, CDR2 SASEGT. The V and J ends lost 6 bases and 3 bases, in that order; junction bases with no gene match: 11.